The sample holds many counts of the clone carrying this T cell receptor (beta chain). Its specificity is unknown. The germline CDR1 and CDR2 sequences are SQVTM and ANQGSEA. This CDR3 contains 13 residues. J gave up 3 bases and V 8 bases, and 7 bases lay outside the gene matches. The sample belongs to a study of post-analysis software for immune sequencing data. Study-wide background: The patients showed relapsing-remitting, secondary progressive and progressive-relapsing multiple sclerosis courses. Broader study findings: Several TRBV segments occurring more often in patients than controls included TRBV5-6, TRBV5-1 and TRBV20-1. Those with multiple sclerosis, the patient group, showed significantly lower normalized Chao1 diversity than controls. Samples sharing a preparation batch grouped tightly together when assessed by F measure.

Unique-molecular-identifier-tagged TCR beta cDNA libraries were used. MiXCR, applied by TCRdb to the PCR reads, yields one record per CDR3 protein. The sample contains 170,000 or so distinct CDR3 sequences, about 29% of which appear only once. Sequences were obtained from blood. This clonotype was sampled from a girl aged 5-17 years with multiple sclerosis. The rearrangement uses TRBV29-1 and TRBJ1-5; TRBD1 matches at 7 bases. The CDR3 region is CSIGQAPNQPQHF. The CDR3 DNA sequence: TGCAGCATTGGACAGGCGCCCAATCAGCCCCAGCATTTT.